This TCR beta chain appears in the sequencing data of a study of cytomegalovirus exposure and HLA in healthy donors. The study's findings and limits: Later analysis showed most CMV-associated TCR beta chains appearing HLA-restricted.

With 60 Vbeta and 13 Jbeta primers, the PCR was carried out. Libraries were prepared by immunoSEQ multiplex PCR; TCRdb keeps only in-frame clonotypes and omits some of them. The sample has roughly 100,000 clones; 75% to 80% are singletons. The CDR3 is 15 amino acids. Germline CDR1 and CDR2: LNHDA and SQIVND (reference sequence). After removal of 7 bases from V and 5 bases from J, the junction contained 13 bases not matched to a gene. A remark on this clone: The antigen remains undetermined.

The V call is TRBV19, the J call TRBJ2-5, with 7 bases that match TRBD1. The source material was PBMCs. The receptor was isolated from a man in his fifties or sixties in good health and CMV-seropositive. CDR3 coding DNA: TGTGCCAGTACCCCATCGGACAGGTTGGGGGAGACCCAGTACTTC. It encodes CASTPSDRLGETQYF.